These T cell receptor beta chains were read from a single sample in a study of blood T cell repertoires in COVID-19. TCRdb's copy holds only in-frame clones and misses some; the assay was immunoSEQ multiplex PCR. The repertoire includes about 210,000 clones, 88% of them detected once, and under 0.9% sits in the top ten. Sequencing was carried out using peripheral blood. These receptors all stem from a man between 40 and 49 years old with acute or convalescent COVID-19. The CDR3 runs from the conserved cysteine through the conserved F or W. Not every row has a clone size; where given, it reads once, few, many or a size class.

cdr3_length: 13; v_call: TRBV28; clone_size: -; cdr3_aa: CASRAEVVEEQYF
cdr3_length: 12; v_call: TRBV7-2; clone_size: -; cdr3_aa: CASSSARDTQYF
cdr3_length: 16; v_call: TRBV3-1/TRBV3-2; clone_size: -; cdr3_aa: CASSQELAGGWSEQYF
cdr3_length: 13; v_call: TRBV28; clone_size: -; cdr3_aa: CASSFAGHYEQYF
cdr3_length: 13; v_call: TRBV7-8; clone_size: -; cdr3_aa: CASSIAGHYEQYF
cdr3_length: 13; v_call: TRBV13; clone_size: -; cdr3_aa: CASSAPGAGELFF
cdr3_length: 16; v_call: TRBV5-4; clone_size: -; cdr3_aa: CASSLAGSGSWETQYF
cdr3_length: 15; v_call: TRBV7-6; clone_size: -; cdr3_aa: CASSPITGRTDTQYF
cdr3_length: 16; v_call: TRBV4-1; clone_size: -; cdr3_aa: CASSQGGTTSTDTQYF
cdr3_length: 12; v_call: TRBV19; clone_size: -; cdr3_aa: CASSRQGYEQYF
cdr3_length: 16; v_call: TRBV5-4; clone_size: -; cdr3_aa: CASSSYRGQPGGELFF
cdr3_length: 15; v_call: TRBV9; clone_size: -; cdr3_aa: CASSVKGTKGNTIYF
cdr3_length: 14; v_call: TRBV19; clone_size: once; cdr3_aa: CASSIGRDKNIQYF
cdr3_length: 18; v_call: TRBV5-1; clone_size: -; cdr3_aa: CASSATYPGQATGSGYTF
cdr3_length: 13; v_call: TRBV12-3/TRBV12-4; clone_size: -; cdr3_aa: CASNGQGDQPQHF
cdr3_length: 14; v_call: TRBV28; clone_size: -; cdr3_aa: CASTDRGLHREQYF
cdr3_length: 15; v_call: TRBV7-8; clone_size: -; cdr3_aa: CASSLWIQADSPLHF
cdr3_length: 14; v_call: TRBV29-1; clone_size: -; cdr3_aa: CSVGGGYGTDTQYF
cdr3_length: 16; v_call: TRBV7-2; clone_size: -; cdr3_aa: CASSADSPLNTGELFF
cdr3_length: 16; v_call: TRBV27; clone_size: -; cdr3_aa: CASSAPRDYTPGEQFF
cdr3_length: 13; v_call: TRBV7-8; clone_size: -; cdr3_aa: CASSWGRGTEAFF
cdr3_length: 16; v_call: TRBV27; clone_size: -; cdr3_aa: CASSILSGQGDSPLHF
cdr3_length: 15; v_call: TRBV6-5; clone_size: once; cdr3_aa: CASSYSYRENTEAFF
cdr3_length: 13; v_call: TRBV29-1; clone_size: -; cdr3_aa: CSVAITGNYGYTF
cdr3_length: 18; v_call: TRBV7-2; clone_size: -; cdr3_aa: CASSLGTGTSGRWSEQYF
cdr3_length: 15; v_call: TRBV14; clone_size: -; cdr3_aa: CASSRGLTSYNEQFF
cdr3_length: 12; v_call: TRBV28; clone_size: -; cdr3_aa: CASSGSFDEQFF
cdr3_length: 15; v_call: TRBV19; clone_size: -; cdr3_aa: CASIREDEGVPEAFF
cdr3_length: 14; v_call: TRBV7-9; clone_size: -; cdr3_aa: CASSLREFDVEQYF
cdr3_length: 13; v_call: TRBV7-9; clone_size: -; cdr3_aa: CAGGRTPNNEQFF
cdr3_length: 12; v_call: TRBV29-1; clone_size: -; cdr3_aa: CSVDTGYTEAFF
cdr3_length: 18; v_call: TRBV27; clone_size: -; cdr3_aa: CASSLRQGVGWNTGELFF
cdr3_length: 13; v_call: TRBV11-2; clone_size: -; cdr3_aa: CASSRGTQETQYF
cdr3_length: 12; v_call: TRBV2; clone_size: -; cdr3_aa: CASNGGPYEQYF
cdr3_length: 15; v_call: TRBV10-3; clone_size: -; cdr3_aa: CAISVGRSAGETQYF
cdr3_length: 14; v_call: TRBV18; clone_size: few; cdr3_aa: CASSPDSLTGELFF
cdr3_length: 17; v_call: TRBV11-2; clone_size: -; cdr3_aa: CASSLGQDLRLTGELFF
cdr3_length: 14; v_call: TRBV27; clone_size: once; cdr3_aa: CASSLSPGGRGYTF
cdr3_length: 15; v_call: TRBV6-2/TRBV6-3; clone_size: once; cdr3_aa: CASSPRLGGTDTQYF
cdr3_length: 15; v_call: TRBV27; clone_size: -; cdr3_aa: CASSSAGSGNTEAFF
cdr3_length: 12; v_call: TRBV6-5; clone_size: -; cdr3_aa: CASRQDSYEQYF
cdr3_length: 12; v_call: TRBV4-1; clone_size: -; cdr3_aa: CASSQGSGTIYF
cdr3_length: 14; v_call: TRBV5-5; clone_size: -; cdr3_aa: CASSRGRPPYEQYF
cdr3_length: 13; v_call: TRBV28; clone_size: -; cdr3_aa: CASTLAGVAEQYF
cdr3_length: 18; v_call: TRBV7-9; clone_size: -; cdr3_aa: CASSLEVSTSGGTDTQYF
cdr3_length: 14; v_call: TRBV14; clone_size: -; cdr3_aa: CASSQETVNTEAFF
cdr3_length: 14; v_call: TRBV6-5; clone_size: -; cdr3_aa: CVAKEGKNGNTIYF
cdr3_length: 17; v_call: TRBV3-1/TRBV3-2; clone_size: -; cdr3_aa: CASSRTSGVPSGVTQYF
cdr3_length: 18; v_call: TRBV27; clone_size: -; cdr3_aa: CASSLFYLAGFYYNEQFF
cdr3_length: 14; v_call: TRBV19; clone_size: -; cdr3_aa: CASSIYPGDTEAFF
cdr3_length: 14; v_call: TRBV7-6; clone_size: once; cdr3_aa: CASSPLDRFTEAFF
cdr3_length: 19; v_call: TRBV28; clone_size: once; cdr3_aa: CASSTGLAGGLLPLDTQYF
cdr3_length: 14; v_call: TRBV3-1/TRBV3-2; clone_size: -; cdr3_aa: CASSQRGEGTEAFF
cdr3_length: 17; v_call: TRBV5-1; clone_size: -; cdr3_aa: CASRRGSGTGSQETQYF
cdr3_length: 13; v_call: TRBV29-1; clone_size: -; cdr3_aa: CSVDPGGTDTQYF
cdr3_length: 13; v_call: TRBV11-2; clone_size: -; cdr3_aa: CASSPGRVYGYTF
cdr3_length: 14; v_call: TRBV5-1; clone_size: -; cdr3_aa: CASSFALPDNEQFF
cdr3_length: 14; v_call: TRBV19; clone_size: -; cdr3_aa: CASSIVSGNQPQHF
cdr3_length: 13; v_call: TRBV5-1; clone_size: once; cdr3_aa: CASSALRTGELFF